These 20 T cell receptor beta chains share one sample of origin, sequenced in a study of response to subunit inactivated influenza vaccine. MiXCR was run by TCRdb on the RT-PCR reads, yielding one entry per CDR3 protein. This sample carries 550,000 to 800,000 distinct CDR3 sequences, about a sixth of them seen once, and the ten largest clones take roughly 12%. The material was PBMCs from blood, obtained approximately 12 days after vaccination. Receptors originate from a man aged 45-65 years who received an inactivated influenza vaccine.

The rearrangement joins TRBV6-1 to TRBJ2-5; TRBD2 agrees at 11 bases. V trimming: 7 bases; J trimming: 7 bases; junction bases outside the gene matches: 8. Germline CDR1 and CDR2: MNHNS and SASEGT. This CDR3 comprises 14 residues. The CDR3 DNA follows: TGTGCCAGCACAAAACTAGCGGGAGAGGGGACCCAGTACTTC. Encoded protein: CASTKLAGEGTQYF.

CDR3 region: CASSYPGSSYEQYF. The CDR3, as DNA: TGTGCCAGCAGCTACCCGGGGTCCTCCTACGAGCAGTACTTC. The V gene is TRBV3-1, the J gene TRBJ2-7; weak D call: TRBD2 (5 bases). Between the trimmed V and J ends, which lost 5 bases and 0 bases, there was a span of 11 bases. The V gene's germline CDR1 is LGHDT and CDR2 YNNKEL (reference sequence). The CDR3 spans 14 residues.

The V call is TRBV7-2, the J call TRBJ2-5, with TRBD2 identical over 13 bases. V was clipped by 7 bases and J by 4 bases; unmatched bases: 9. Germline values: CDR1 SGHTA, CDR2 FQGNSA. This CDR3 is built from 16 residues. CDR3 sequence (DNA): TGTGCCAGCACCTCAGGACTAGCGGGAGAGGGAGAGACCCAGTACTTC. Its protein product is CASTSGLAGEGETQYF.

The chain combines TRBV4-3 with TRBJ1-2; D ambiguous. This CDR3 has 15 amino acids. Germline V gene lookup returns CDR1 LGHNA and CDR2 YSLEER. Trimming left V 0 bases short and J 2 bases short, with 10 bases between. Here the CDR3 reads CASSQEIMHNYGYTF. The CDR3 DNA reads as TGCGCCAGCAGCCAAGAAATTATGCACAACTATGGCTACACCTTC.

This CDR3 reads CASSLWPPEEQFF. As DNA, the CDR3 is TGTGCCAGCAGCTTGTGGCCACCCGAGGAGCAGTTCTTC. This chain joins TRBV5-5 and TRBJ2-1; D is ambiguous. CDR3 size: 13 residues. CDR1 and CDR2 from the germline V gene are SGHKS and YYEKEE (reference sequence). V gave up 1 base and J gave up 10 bases, with 12 bases separating them.

The chain's CDR3 is CASSLERGGRIEQFF. The CDR3 region has the DNA TGTGCCAGCAGCTTAGAGCGGGGGGGCCGTATAGAGCAGTTCTTC. J is TRBJ2-1 and V is TRBV11-2; 9 positions match TRBD2. J was trimmed by 10 bases and V by 0 bases; bases with no gene match: 7. CDR1 is SGHAT and CDR2 is FQNNGV in the germline V gene. This CDR3 region has 15 residues.

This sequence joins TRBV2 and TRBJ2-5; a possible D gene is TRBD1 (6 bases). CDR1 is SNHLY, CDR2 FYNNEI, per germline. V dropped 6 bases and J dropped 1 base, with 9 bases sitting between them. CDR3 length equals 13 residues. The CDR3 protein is CASRQDSQETQYF. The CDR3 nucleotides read TGTGCCAGCAGGCAGGACAGCCAAGAGACCCAGTACTTC.

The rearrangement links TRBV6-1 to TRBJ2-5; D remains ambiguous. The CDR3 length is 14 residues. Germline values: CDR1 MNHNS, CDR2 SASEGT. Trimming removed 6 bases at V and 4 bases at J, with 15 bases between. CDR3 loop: CASRSTAPLETQYF. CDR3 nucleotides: TGTGCCAGCAGGTCGACCGCCCCCCTAGAGACCCAGTACTTC.

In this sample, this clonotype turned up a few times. The CDR3: CASRSTVNQPQHF. The CDR3 nucleotides are TGTGCCAGCAGGTCCACCGTAAATCAGCCCCAGCATTTT. The chain combines TRBV7-2 with TRBJ1-5, with unresolved D. The CDR3 sequence is 13 residues long. V was shortened by 6 bases and J by 4 bases, with 10 bases between the two germline ends. CDR1 and CDR2 (germline): SGHTA, FQGNSA.

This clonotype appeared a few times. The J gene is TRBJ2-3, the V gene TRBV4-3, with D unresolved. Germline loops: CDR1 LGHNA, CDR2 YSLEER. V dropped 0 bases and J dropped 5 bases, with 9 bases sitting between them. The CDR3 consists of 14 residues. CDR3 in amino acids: CASSQEYGQDTQYF. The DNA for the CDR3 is TGCGCCAGCAGCCAAGAGTATGGCCAAGATACGCAGTATTTT.

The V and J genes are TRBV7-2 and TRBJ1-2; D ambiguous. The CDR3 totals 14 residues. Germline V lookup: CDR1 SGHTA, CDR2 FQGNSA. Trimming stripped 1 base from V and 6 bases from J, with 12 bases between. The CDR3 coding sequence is TGTGCCAGCAGCTTAGAAGCCAGGAACAATGGCTACACCTTC. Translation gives CASSLEARNNGYTF.

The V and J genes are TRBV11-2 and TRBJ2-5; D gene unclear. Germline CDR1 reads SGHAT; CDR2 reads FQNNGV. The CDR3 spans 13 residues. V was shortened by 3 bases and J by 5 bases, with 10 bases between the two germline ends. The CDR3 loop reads CASSFSAGETQYF. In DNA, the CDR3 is TGTGCCAGCAGCTTCTCGGCTGGGGAGACCCAGTACTTC. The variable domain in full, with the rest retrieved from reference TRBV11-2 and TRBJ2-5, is EAGVAQSPRYKIIEKRQSVAFWCNPISGHATLYWYQQILGQGPKLLIQFQNNGVVDDSQLPKDRFSAERLKGVDSTLKIQPAKLEDSAVYLCASSFSAGETQYFGPGTRLLVL.

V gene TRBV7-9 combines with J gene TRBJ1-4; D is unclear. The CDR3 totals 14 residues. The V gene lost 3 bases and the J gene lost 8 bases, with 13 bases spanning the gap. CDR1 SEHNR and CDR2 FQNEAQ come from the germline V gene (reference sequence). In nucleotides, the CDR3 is TGTGCCAGCAGCTTCTCTATGTCTGGGGAAAAACTGTTTTTT. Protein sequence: CASSFSMSGEKLFF.

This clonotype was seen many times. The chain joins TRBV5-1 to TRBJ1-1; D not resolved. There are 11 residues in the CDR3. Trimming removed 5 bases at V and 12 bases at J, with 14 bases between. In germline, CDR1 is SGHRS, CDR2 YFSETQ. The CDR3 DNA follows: TGCGCCAGCAGGTTCCCCCCGTTAACTTTCTTT. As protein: CASRFPPLTFF.

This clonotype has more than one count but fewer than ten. The CDR3: CASRSTGTVNTLHF. CDR3 sequence (DNA): TGTGCCAGCAGGAGTACCGGGACCGTCAATACCCTCCACTTT. The chain links TRBV12-3 or TRBV12-4 to TRBJ1-6; maybe TRBD1 (5 bases). The CDR3 spans 14 residues. The V end was cut by 6 bases, the J end by 14 bases, with 20 bases between.

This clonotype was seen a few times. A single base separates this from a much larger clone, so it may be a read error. CDR3 region: CSARQGYTEAFF. The CDR3 DNA follows: TGCAGTGCTAGACAGGGGTACACTGAAGCTTTCTTT. The rearrangement uses TRBV20-1 and TRBJ1-1; TRBD1 might be the D (6 bases). Trimming took off 2 bases at V and 3 bases at J, with 7 bases between the two ends. The CDR3 has 12 residues. Germline V CDR1 and CDR2: DFQATT, SNEGSKA (reference sequence).

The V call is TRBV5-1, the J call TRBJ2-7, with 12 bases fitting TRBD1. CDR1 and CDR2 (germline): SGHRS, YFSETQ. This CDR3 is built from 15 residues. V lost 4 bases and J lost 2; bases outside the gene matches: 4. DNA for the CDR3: TGCGCCAGCAGCATTGGGACAGGGGGCGCCTACGAGCAGTACTTC. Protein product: CASSIGTGGAYEQYF.

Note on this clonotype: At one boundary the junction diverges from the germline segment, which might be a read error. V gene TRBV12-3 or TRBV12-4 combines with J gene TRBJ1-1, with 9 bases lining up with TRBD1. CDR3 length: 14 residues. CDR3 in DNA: TGTGCTAGCAGAACAGGGGGCGCCGACACTGAAGCTTTCTTT. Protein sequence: CASRTGGADTEAFF.

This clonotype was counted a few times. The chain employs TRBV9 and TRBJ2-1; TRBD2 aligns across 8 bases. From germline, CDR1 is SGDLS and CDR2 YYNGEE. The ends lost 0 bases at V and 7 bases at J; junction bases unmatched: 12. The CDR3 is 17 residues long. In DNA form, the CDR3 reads TGTGCCAGCAGCGTAGGGGGTGGTAGCGGGGTTTTGAATGAGCAGTTCTTC. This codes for CASSVGGGSGVLNEQFF.

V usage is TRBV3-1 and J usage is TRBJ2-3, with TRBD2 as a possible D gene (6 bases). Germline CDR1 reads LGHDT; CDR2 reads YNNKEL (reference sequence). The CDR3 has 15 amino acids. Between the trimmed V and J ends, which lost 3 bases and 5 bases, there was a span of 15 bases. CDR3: CASSQTSSWVDTQYF. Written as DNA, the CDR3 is TGTGCCAGCAGCCAGACTAGTTCCTGGGTAGATACGCAGTATTTT.